The sample holds many counts of the clone carrying this T cell receptor (beta chain). The junction departs from germline at one end; a sequencing error may be responsible. There are 12 residues in the CDR3. CDR1 is SGHTA and CDR2 is FQGTGA in the germline V gene. These data are taken from a study of T cells in Graves' hyperthyroidism and ophthalmopathy. Diagnosis rested on symptoms, serum thyroxine and TRAb, thyroid ultrasound, and orbital computed tomography. RNA transcripts were the template for amplifying TCR beta CDR3 regions. TCR CDR3 underwent first-round RT-PCR with the HTBI primer set. MiXCR, applied by TCRdb to the multiplex PCR reads, yields one record per CDR3 protein. The data contain 400,000 or so distinct CDR3 sequences, about 14% of them seen just once; the ten biggest clones take up 25% to 30%.

The chain joins TRBV7-3 to TRBJ2-2, with D perhaps matching TRBD1 (7 bases). Sequencing was performed on blood. This TCR came from a man in his forties or fifties with Graves' ophthalmopathy. This CDR3 reads CASSLTQGGTVF. Here the CDR3 DNA reads TGTGCCAGCAGTCTCACCCAAGGGGGGACAGTTTTT.